This TCR beta chain was recorded in a study of beta chain features in type 1 diabetes. Study results and caveats: Although PCR might favor shorter templates, it would do so equally in patients and controls. Across all four CD4+ subsets, people with type 1 diabetes showed modestly shorter TCRB CDR3s.

This CDR3 spans 14 amino acids. The V gene's germline CDR1 is LNHNV and CDR2 YYDKDF (reference sequence). J gave up 4 bases and V 6 bases, and 3 bases lay outside the gene matches. About this clone itself: No antigen is known for it.

Expressed TCRB transcripts got sequenced, as all isolated RNA was reverse transcribed. Method: immunoSEQ multiplex PCR; TCRdb's copy keeps in-frame clones and lacks some. This sample has about 150,000 clones; about 8% occur once, and the top ten carry 0.94%. The receptor was derived from a woman aged 40 to 55 with type 1 diabetes. The chain couples TRBV15 to TRBJ1-5, with TRBD1 identical over 10 bases. The sequencing input was central memory CD4+ T cells from blood. The CDR3 DNA is TGTGCCACCAGAAGACAGGGGGCGAATCAGCCCCAGCATTTT. The encoded protein is CATRRQGANQPQHF.